Listed here is a single T cell receptor beta chain. Antigen: not known. Patients were excluded because of uncontrolled infection, other autoimmune disease, pregnancy or lactation. Clinical symptoms, serum thyroxine and TRAb, thyroid ultrasound and orbital computed tomography were used for the diagnoses. V was clipped by 1 base and J by 2 bases, with 17 bases between them. This CDR3 contains 17 residues. CDR1 and CDR2 from the germline V gene are MNHEY and SMNVEV (reference sequence). This entry is derived from a study of T cells in Graves' hyperthyroidism and ophthalmopathy. Study information: The initial diagnosis was the point when peripheral blood was collected, ahead of any treatment.

Study-level results: Blood shared most expanded thyroid clonotypes above 0.001.

Authors of the study amplified TCR beta CDR3 regions from RNA transcripts. In the first-round RT-PCR of the TCR CDR3, the HTBI primer set was used. TCRdb reprocessed the multiplex PCR reads via MiXCR and lists one record per CDR3 protein. The sample has about 520,000 distinct CDR3 sequences, 24% seen once; the top ten hold approximately 10%. This TCR was sampled from a woman in her thirties with Graves' ophthalmopathy. The chain combines TRBV27 with TRBJ2-5; no firm D call. The sequenced material came from blood. The CDR3 loop reads CASSLYGVTMGQETQYF. CDR3 DNA sequence: TGTGCCAGCAGTTTATACGGCGTTACGATGGGGCAAGAGACCCAGTACTTC.